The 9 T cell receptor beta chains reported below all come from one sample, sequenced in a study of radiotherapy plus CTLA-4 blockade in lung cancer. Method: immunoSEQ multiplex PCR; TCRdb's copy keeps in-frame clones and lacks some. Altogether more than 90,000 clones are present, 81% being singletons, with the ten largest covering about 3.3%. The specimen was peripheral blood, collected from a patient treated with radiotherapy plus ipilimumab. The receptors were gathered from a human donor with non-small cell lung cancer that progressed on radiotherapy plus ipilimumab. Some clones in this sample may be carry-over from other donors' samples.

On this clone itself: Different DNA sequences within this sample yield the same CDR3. CDR3 residues: CASSLSRYQETQYF. The CDR3 nucleotides are TGTGCCAGCAGCTTATCTAGATACCAAGAGACCCAGTACTTC. The chain employs TRBV7-2 and TRBJ2-5; D is unclear. V was trimmed by 2 bases and J by 0 bases, leaving 7 bases between them. Germline V gene sequence: CDR1 SGHTA, CDR2 FQGNSA. CDR3 length: 14 residues.

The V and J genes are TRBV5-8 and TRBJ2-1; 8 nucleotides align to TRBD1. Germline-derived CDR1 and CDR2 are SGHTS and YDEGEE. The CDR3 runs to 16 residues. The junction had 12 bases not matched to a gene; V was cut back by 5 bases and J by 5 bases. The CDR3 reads CASRNLGQGKNNEQFF. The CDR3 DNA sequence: TGTGCCAGCAGGAACCTCGGACAGGGAAAGAACAATGAGCAGTTCTTC.

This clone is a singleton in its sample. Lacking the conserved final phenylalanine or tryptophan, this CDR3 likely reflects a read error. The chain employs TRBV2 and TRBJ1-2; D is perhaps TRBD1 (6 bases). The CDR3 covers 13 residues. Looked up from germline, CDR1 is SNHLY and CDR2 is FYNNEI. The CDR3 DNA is TGCGCCAGCAGTCGGGAGGGGGGGCAAGGCTACACCCTC. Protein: CASSREGGQGYTL.

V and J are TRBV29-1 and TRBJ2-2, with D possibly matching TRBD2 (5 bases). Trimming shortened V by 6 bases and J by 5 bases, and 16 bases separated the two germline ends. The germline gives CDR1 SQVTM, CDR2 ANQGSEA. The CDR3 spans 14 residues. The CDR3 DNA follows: TGCAGCGTACCCAGAGTTGGGAGAACCGGGGAGCTGTTTTTT. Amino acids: CSVPRVGRTGELFF.

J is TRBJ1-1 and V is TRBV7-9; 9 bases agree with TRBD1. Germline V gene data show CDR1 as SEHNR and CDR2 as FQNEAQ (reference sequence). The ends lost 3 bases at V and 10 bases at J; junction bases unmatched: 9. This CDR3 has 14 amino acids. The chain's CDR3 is CASSFLGDRARAFF. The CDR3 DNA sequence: TGTGCCAGCAGCTTCCTGGGGGACAGGGCGAGAGCTTTCTTT.

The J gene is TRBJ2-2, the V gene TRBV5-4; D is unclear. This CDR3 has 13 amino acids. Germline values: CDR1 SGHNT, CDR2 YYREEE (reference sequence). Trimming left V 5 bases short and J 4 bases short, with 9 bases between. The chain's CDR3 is CASSLFITGELFF. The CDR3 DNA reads TGTGCCAGCAGTCTCTTCATCACCGGGGAGCTGTTTTTT.

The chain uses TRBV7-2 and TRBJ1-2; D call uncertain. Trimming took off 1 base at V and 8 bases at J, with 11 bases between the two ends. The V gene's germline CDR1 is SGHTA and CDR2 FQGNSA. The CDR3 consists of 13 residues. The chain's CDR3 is CASSLVRRNGYTF. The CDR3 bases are TGTGCCAGCAGCTTAGTGCGGCGGAACGGCTACACCTTC. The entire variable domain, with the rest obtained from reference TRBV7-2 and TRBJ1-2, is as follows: GAGVSQSPSNKVTEKGKDVELRCDPISGHTALYWYRQSLGQGLEFLIYFQGNSAPDKSGLPSDRFSAERTGGSVSTLTIQRTQQEDSAVYLCASSLVRRNGYTFGSGTRLTVV.

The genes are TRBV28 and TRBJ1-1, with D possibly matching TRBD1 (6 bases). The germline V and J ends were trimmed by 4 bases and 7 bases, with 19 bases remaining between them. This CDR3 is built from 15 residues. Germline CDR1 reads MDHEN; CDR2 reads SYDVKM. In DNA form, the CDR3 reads TGTGCCAGCAGTTCCATACCGCAGGGGATCATTGAAGCTTTCTTT. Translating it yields CASSSIPQGIIEAFF.

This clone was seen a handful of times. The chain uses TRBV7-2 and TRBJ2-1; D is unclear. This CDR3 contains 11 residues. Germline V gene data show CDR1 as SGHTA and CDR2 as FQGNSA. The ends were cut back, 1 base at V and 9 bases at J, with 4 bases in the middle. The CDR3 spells CASSLVFEQFF. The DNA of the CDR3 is TGTGCCAGCAGCTTAGTATTTGAGCAGTTCTTC.